A single sample gave rise to the 19 T cell receptor beta chains below, sequenced in a study of blood T cell repertoires in COVID-19 (dated by TCRdb to about 2020). The library was obtained by the immunoSEQ multiplex PCR assay. This immuneACCESS table, as held by TCRdb, lists in-frame sequences with V and J called but not all clones. Of the missing ones, under half trace to an unresolved V gene in checked studies; the others have no known cause. Recorded for this sample are fewer than 250,000 clones; 82% of them occurred a single time. Under 2% of the sample belongs to the ten largest clones. Sequencing was performed on peripheral blood. These receptor sequences come from a woman of 80 years or more with acute or convalescent COVID-19.

The CDR3 loop is CASSQGRLAGGYTQYF. The DNA of the CDR3 is TGTGCCAGCAGCCAAGGGCGACTAGCGGGGGGTTATACGCAGTATTTT. This sequence joins TRBV3-1 (or the pseudogene TRBV3-2) and TRBJ2-3, with TRBD2 identical over 13 bases. The trim removed 1 base at V and 7 bases at J, leaving 5 bases unmatched. The CDR3 consists of 16 residues. Germline lookup yields CDR1 LGHDT and CDR2 YNNKEL (reference sequence).

On this clone itself: The sample has other DNA sequences that encode this CDR3 too. The chain joins TRBV18 to TRBJ1-1, with 7 nucleotides matching TRBD1. Trimming took 4 bases from V and 0 from J; bases not matched to a gene: 2. This CDR3 region has 14 residues. CDR1 is KGHSH and CDR2 is LQKENI in the germline V gene. Here the CDR3 DNA reads TGTGCCAGCTCACGGGACAGAATGAACACTGAAGCTTTCTTT. Its translation: CASSRDRMNTEAFF. The variable domain in full, with the rest retrieved from reference TRBV18 and TRBJ1-1, is NAGVMQNPRHLVRRRGQEARLRCSPMKGHSHVYWYRQLPEEGLKFMVYLQKENIIDESGMPKERFSAEFPKEGPSILRIQQVVRGDSAAYFCASSRDRMNTEAFFGQGTRLTVV.

This clone was seen only once. The rearrangement links TRBV5-1 to TRBJ2-3; 11 bases agree with TRBD2. CDR1 and CDR2 (germline): SGHRS, YFSETQ. The CDR3 sequence is 14 residues long. V was clipped by 10 bases and J by 6 bases; unmatched bases: 10. The CDR3 sequence is CASRLAGPGDTQYF. The DNA for the CDR3 is TGCGCCTCCCGACTAGCGGGGCCGGGGGATACGCAGTATTTT.

This sequence joins TRBV18 and TRBJ2-4, with 9 bases aligning to TRBD2. J lost 6 bases, V lost 3 bases, and 0 bases had no gene match. The CDR3 extends over 13 amino acids. Germline-derived CDR1 and CDR2 are KGHSH and LQKENI. The CDR3 loop reads CASSPTSGNIQYF. In DNA form, the CDR3 reads TGTGCCAGCTCACCGACTAGCGGAAACATTCAGTACTTC. The full variable domain, rest sourced from reference TRBV18 and TRBJ2-4, is NAGVMQNPRHLVRRRGQEARLRCSPMKGHSHVYWYRQLPEEGLKFMVYLQKENIIDESGMPKERFSAEFPKEGPSILRIQQVVRGDSAAYFCASSPTSGNIQYFGAGTRLSVL.

The gene calls are TRBV7-6 and TRBJ1-5; 9 bases agree with TRBD1. This CDR3 has 15 residues. The V gene's germline CDR1 is SGHVS and CDR2 FNYEAQ. With V trimmed by 5 bases and J by 7 bases, 9 bases remained unmatched. The CDR3 DNA reads TGTGCCAGCAGCCCCGGGACAGGGCAAGGCCAGCCCCAGCATTTT. This codes for CASSPGTGQGQPQHF.

The chain has TRBV7-9 and TRBJ1-2; D perhaps matches TRBD1 (6 bases). The CDR3 totals 14 residues. The V gene lost 1 base and the J gene lost 1 base, with 7 bases spanning the gap. CDR1 and CDR2 from the germline V gene are SEHNR and FQNEAQ (reference sequence). The CDR3 region is CASSLGTVNYGYTF. In nucleotides, the CDR3 is TGTGCCAGCAGCTTAGGGACAGTTAACTATGGCTACACCTTC.

CDR3: CASSPGGTRLYEQYF. The CDR3 DNA reads as TGCGCCAGCAGCCCGGGGGGGACTAGATTGTACGAGCAGTACTTC. The V call is TRBV5-1, the J call TRBJ2-7; TRBD2 agrees at 8 bases. The junction had 10 bases not matched to a gene; V was cut back by 4 bases and J by 4 bases. This CDR3 is 15 amino acids long. Germline CDR1 reads SGHRS; CDR2 reads YFSETQ.

This chain links TRBV5-8 with TRBJ1-5; possibly TRBD1 for D (6 bases). Trimming removed 0 bases from V and 5 bases from J, with 15 bases in between. The CDR3 totals 16 residues. CDR1 and CDR2 from the germline V gene are SGHTS and YDEGEE. The CDR3 DNA reads as TGTGCCAGCAGCTTGGGGGGGGGCAGGGTCTATCAGCCCCAGCATTTT. Translating it yields CASSLGGGRVYQPQHF.

This clone showed up just a few times. This chain uses TRBV2 with TRBJ1-1; the match to TRBD1 covers 8 bases. Losses at the gene ends were 2 bases for V and 6 bases for J; bases not matched to a gene: 11. The CDR3 covers 16 residues. In germline, CDR1 is SNHLY, CDR2 FYNNEI. CDR3 protein: CASSESRAGGRAEAFF. CDR3 nucleotides: TGTGCCAGCAGTGAAAGCAGGGCAGGGGGCCGCGCTGAAGCTTTCTTT.

This sequence joins TRBV5-8 and TRBJ2-3, with 8 positions matching TRBD1. The germline V gene encodes CDR1 SGHTS and CDR2 YDEGEE. The CDR3 loop spans 13 amino acids. V lost 1 base to trimming and J lost 10 bases; unmatched junction nucleotides: 5. CDR3 nucleotides: TGTGCCAGCAGCTTGCCAAGACAGGGGCCGCAGTATTTT. It is translated as CASSLPRQGPQYF.

This clone was detected once. The V call is TRBV6-2 or TRBV6-3, the J call TRBJ2-1; 7 nucleotides line up with TRBD1. The CDR3 has 14 residues. V dropped 6 bases and J dropped 3; count of bases not matched to a gene: 5. Germline loops: CDR1 MNHEY, CDR2 SVGEGT. The CDR3 region has the DNA TGTGCCAGCAGCCCGGGACAGTACTACAATGAGCAGTTCTTC. Translated, it gives CASSPGQYYNEQFF.

The V and J genes are TRBV5-1 and TRBJ1-1; 11 nucleotides align to TRBD1. The CDR3 loop spans 13 amino acids. With V trimmed by 4 bases and J by 7 bases, 3 bases remained unmatched. Germline V gene lookup returns CDR1 SGHRS and CDR2 YFSETQ. The DNA of the CDR3 is TGCGCCAGCAGCGGACAGGGGGCAAGTGAAGCTTTCTTT. This encodes CASSGQGASEAFF.

The chain combines TRBV7-2 with TRBJ2-7; TRBD2 aligns across 8 bases. This CDR3 region has 15 residues. Germline V gene sequence: CDR1 SGHTA, CDR2 FQGNSA. After removal of 4 bases from V and 1 base from J, the junction contained 6 bases not matched to a gene. The CDR3, as DNA: TGTGCCAGCAGCTCGGGGGGGGCGGGATCCTACGAGCAGTACTTC. It specifies CASSSGGAGSYEQYF.

The CDR3 is CASSSRTSGGNNEQFF. The CDR3 DNA reads TGTGCCAGCAGCTCCCGGACTAGCGGGGGGAACAATGAGCAGTTCTTC. V and J are TRBV11-2 and TRBJ2-1, with TRBD2 matching over 14 bases. Germline CDR1 is SGHAT and CDR2 is FQNNGV. V lost 4 bases, J lost 5 bases, and 4 bases stayed unmatched. The CDR3 sequence is 16 residues long.

This rearrangement joins TRBV19 to TRBJ2-1; D perhaps matches TRBD1 (6 bases). The V end was cut by 5 bases, the J end by 5 bases, with 10 bases between. CDR1 is LNHDA, CDR2 SQIVND, per germline (reference sequence). This CDR3 is built from 13 residues. The CDR3 DNA reads TGTGCCAGTAGTCTTCGGACAGACAATGAGCAGTTCTTC. It specifies CASSLRTDNEQFF. The full variable domain, rest sourced from reference TRBV19 and TRBJ2-1, is DGGITQSPKYLFRKEGQNVTLSCEQNLNHDAMYWYRQDPGQGLRLIYYSQIVNDFQKGDIAEGYSVSREKKESFPLTVTSAQKNPTAFYLCASSLRTDNEQFFGPGTRLTVL.

The sample holds a few counts of this clone. This chain uses TRBV6-1 with TRBJ2-7; the D gene is possibly TRBD2 (5 bases). Trimming took off 2 bases at V and 0 bases at J, with 14 bases between the two ends. The germline V gene has CDR1 MNHNS and CDR2 SASEGT. The length of the CDR3 is 16 residues. The CDR3 nucleotides read TGTGCCAGCAGTGAACCTCTTCCTGGAGGCTCCTACGAGCAGTACTTC. Residues: CASSEPLPGGSYEQYF.

This rearrangement joins TRBV28 to TRBJ1-5; 8 nucleotides agree with TRBD1. With 6 bases clipped from V and 10 bases from J, the junction kept 8 bases outside the gene matches. The CDR3 totals 13 residues. Germline V gene sequence: CDR1 MDHEN, CDR2 SYDVKM. DNA of the CDR3: TGTGCCAGCAGCACGGACAGGGTTGAACCCCAGCATTTT. This codes for CASSTDRVEPQHF. Full variable domain (remainder filled in from reference TRBV28 and TRBJ1-5): DVKVTQSSRYLVKRTGEKVFLECVQDMDHENMFWYRQDPGLGLRLIYFSYDVKMKEKGDIPEGYSVSREKKERFSLILESASTNQTSMYLCASSTDRVEPQHFGDGTRLSIL.

J is TRBJ1-5 and V is TRBV19, with 8 bases fitting TRBD1. V shed 6 bases, J shed 3 bases, and the junction held 7 bases outside the gene matches. The CDR3 is 15 residues long. Germline CDR1 and CDR2: LNHDA and SQIVND (reference sequence). The CDR3 nucleotides are TGTGCCAGTAGAAAAGACAGGGGATTCAATCAGCCCCAGCATTTT. Translating it yields CASRKDRGFNQPQHF.

The rearrangement links TRBV24-1 to TRBJ2-5; D is uncertain. This CDR3 spans 15 amino acids. CDR1 and CDR2 from the germline V gene are KGHDR and SFDVKD. Trimming cost V 3 bases and J 5 bases, with 15 bases left between them. CDR3 residues: CATSDARAGPETQYF. The CDR3 region has the DNA TGTGCCACCAGTGATGCAAGAGCCGGTCCGGAGACCCAGTACTTC.